What follows describes a single T cell receptor beta chain. Methods used by the authors: Amplified reference gene primers provided the basis for estimating nucleated cell counts. Assay used: immunoSEQ multiplex PCR; TCRdb lists only in-frame clones, some missing. V and J calls and clone size are as listed in that table; D and trimming were resolved from the DNA. The sample includes 250,000 or so clones, around nine tenths of them seen just once. V lost 5 bases, J lost 7 bases, and 9 bases stayed unmatched. From germline, CDR1 is LNHDA and CDR2 SQIVND (reference sequence). The CDR3 covers 16 residues. The record originates from a study of blood T cell repertoires in COVID-19. Study background: The samples span acute and convalescent COVID-19 from the United States, Italy and Spain. The cDNA or gDNA used as material had been derived from T cells, B-cell-depleted T cells, or PBMCs.

Sequenced material: peripheral blood. The TCR sequence derives from a man between 35 and 55 years old with active or convalescent COVID-19. The V call is TRBV19, the J call TRBJ2-1; 12 bases line up with TRBD2. In DNA, the CDR3 is TGTGCCAGTAGTCCTTCGGCTAGCGGGGGGGGAAATGAGCAGTTCTTC. Its protein product is CASSPSASGGGNEQFF. The full variable domain, with the rest looked up from reference TRBV19 and TRBJ2-1, is DGGITQSPKYLFRKEGQNVTLSCEQNLNHDAMYWYRQDPGQGLRLIYYSQIVNDFQKGDIAEGYSVSREKKESFPLTVTSAQKNPTAFYLCASSPSASGGGNEQFFGPGTRLTVL.